This T cell receptor (beta chain) was sequenced in a study of CD8+ T cells in alopecia areata. Study conclusions and caveats: Lesional scalp, notably in alopecia totalis/universalis, had clonality above that of normal scalp.

As to this clone: Its antigen is unknown. The gene names here belong to mouse. Sequencing ends 4 residues short of the CDR3 end; the germline J gene provides the rest.

Cells that came from pooled cutaneous lymph nodes were sorted using CD4, CD8alpha, NKG2D, NKG2ACE and other markers. In each case, RNA was isolated and then reverse transcribed into cDNA as the sequencing template. Data came from immunoSEQ multiplex PCR; TCRdb stores just in-frame clones and leaves some out. The sample yields 200,000 to 300,000 clones, without any singletons. There are 15 residues in the CDR3. After removal of 5 bases from V and 0 bases from J, the junction contained 5 bases not matched to a gene. In germline, CDR1 is FNHDT, CDR2 SITEND (reference sequence). The V gene is TRBV19, the J gene TRBJ2-3; 8 bases fit TRBD1. This receptor was identified in a C3H/HeJ mouse with alopecia areata. For this mouse line, the MHC haplotype is H2-k. Specimen: CD4+ T cells sorted from a lymph node. The CDR3: CASSADRASAETLYF. The covered CDR3 bases are TGTGCCAGCAGCGCGGACAGGGCTAGTGCAGAA. Filled out from reference TRBV19 and TRBJ2-3, the complete variable domain reads GGIITQTPKFLIGQEGQKLTLKCQQNFNHDTMYWYRQDSGKGLRLIYYSITENDLQKGDLSEGYDASREKKSSFSLTVTSAQKNEMAVFLCASSADRASAETLYFGSGTRLTVL.